This T cell receptor (beta chain) was captured in a study of human T cells and chemical hapten exposure. V was shortened by 1 base and J by 11 bases, with 11 bases between the two germline ends. CDR1 SQVTM and CDR2 ANQGSEA come from the germline V gene. CDR3 length equals 11 residues. TCRdb re-derived calls from the RACE reads in MiXCR, one entry per CDR3 protein. The sample shows roughly 69,000 distinct CDR3 sequences, around a tenth of them seen only once. Time point: patch test 2, 6 weeks after DPC sensitization. Treatment here: therapeutic diphenylcyclopropenone sensitization with weekly scalp DPC.

The source material was whole blood, sampled in connection with sensitization to the hapten diphenylcyclopropenone (DPC). This TCR derives from a woman aged 45-60 years with alopecia areata. Some clones in this sample may be carry-over from other donors' samples. The rearrangement links TRBV29-1 to TRBJ1-1, with D possibly TRBD1 on 6 matching bases. CDR3 coding DNA: TGCAGCGTTGAAGTGGACAGTAAGGCTTTCTTT. Its translation is CSVEVDSKAFF.